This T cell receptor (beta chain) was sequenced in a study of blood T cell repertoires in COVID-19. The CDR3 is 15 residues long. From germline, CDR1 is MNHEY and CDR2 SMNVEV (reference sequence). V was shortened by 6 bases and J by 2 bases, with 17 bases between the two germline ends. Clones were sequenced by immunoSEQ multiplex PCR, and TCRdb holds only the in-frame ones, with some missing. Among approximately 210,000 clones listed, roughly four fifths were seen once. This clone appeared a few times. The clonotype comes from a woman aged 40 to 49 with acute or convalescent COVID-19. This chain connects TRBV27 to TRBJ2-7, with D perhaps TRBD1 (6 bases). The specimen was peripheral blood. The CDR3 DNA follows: TGTGCCAGCAGGAGTGGGGGCAGTATTACCTACGAGCAGTACTTC. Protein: CASRSGGSITYEQYF.